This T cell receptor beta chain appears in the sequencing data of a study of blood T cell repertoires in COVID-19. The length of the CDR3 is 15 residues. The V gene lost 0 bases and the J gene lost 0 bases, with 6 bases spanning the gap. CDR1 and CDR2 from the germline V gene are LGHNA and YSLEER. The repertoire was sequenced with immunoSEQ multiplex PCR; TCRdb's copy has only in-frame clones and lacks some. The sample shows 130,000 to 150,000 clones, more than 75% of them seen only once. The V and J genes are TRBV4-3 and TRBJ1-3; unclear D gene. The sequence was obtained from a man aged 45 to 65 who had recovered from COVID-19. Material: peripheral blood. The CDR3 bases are TGCGCCAGCAGCCAAGATCTGTACTCTGGAAACACCATATATTTT. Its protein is CASSQDLYSGNTIYF.